This paragraph reports one T cell receptor (beta chain). These data come from a study of OX40 agonist ivuxolimab in advanced cancers. Germline V lookup: CDR1 SGHVS, CDR2 FQNEAQ. This CDR3 region has 15 residues. V was clipped by 5 bases and J by 8 bases; unmatched bases: 13. Profiled with immunoSEQ multiplex PCR; TCRdb holds only in-frame clones, not every one. Of 75,000 to 80,000 clones listed, more than 65% are singletons. The starting material was CD4+ or CD8+ T cells sorted from blood, obtained in a trial of the OX40 agonist ivuxolimab. The chain is built from TRBV7-8 and TRBJ1-2; 8 bases map to TRBD1. This receptor was obtained from an adult with an advanced solid tumor such as melanoma, head and neck, liver or kidney cancer. The CDR3 here is CASSPTQTGVEGYTF. The CDR3 DNA reads TGTGCCAGCAGCCCGACTCAGACAGGGGTGGAAGGCTACACCTTC.